The 3 T cell receptor beta chains in this list originate from one sample, sequenced in a study of T cells in Graves' hyperthyroidism and ophthalmopathy. From RNA transcripts, TCR beta CDR3 regions were amplified. The study used the HTBI primer set for a first-round RT-PCR of the TCR CDR3. TCRdb fed the multiplex PCR reads into MiXCR, producing one record per CDR3 protein. This sample carries 370,000 or so distinct CDR3 sequences, approximately 13% of them seen once, and the ten largest clones take around 21%. Input material: blood. The receptors stem from a man in his thirties or forties with Graves' hyperthyroidism that later progressed to Graves' ophthalmopathy.

This clonotype was detected many times. V is TRBV18 and J is TRBJ1-2; possible D gene TRBD1, 5 bases. There are 14 residues in the CDR3. Trimming removed 3 bases at V and 7 bases at J, with 15 bases between. Germline V gene sequence: CDR1 KGHSH, CDR2 LQKENI. The CDR3 loop is CASSPVRGLGGYTF. The CDR3 DNA sequence: TGTGCCAGCTCACCTGTGAGGGGCTTGGGTGGCTACACCTTC. The entire variable domain, with the rest obtained from reference TRBV18 and TRBJ1-2, is as follows: NAGVMQNPRHLVRRRGQEARLRCSPMKGHSHVYWYRQLPEEGLKFMVYLQKENIIDESGMPKERFSAEFPKEGPSILRIQQVVRGDSAAYFCASSPVRGLGGYTFGSGTRLTVV.

In its sample, this clonotype was seen many times. The chain couples TRBV6-1 to TRBJ2-7; D possibly corresponds to TRBD1 (5 bases). The CDR3 runs 18 residues. The V gene lost 4 bases and the J gene lost 6 bases, with 28 bases spanning the gap. In germline, CDR1 is MNHNS, CDR2 SASEGT. This CDR3 is CASSASIYTGAAGREQYF. DNA for the CDR3: TGTGCCAGCAGTGCTTCGATTTACACTGGGGCCGCCGGGCGCGAGCAGTACTTC.

This clonotype appeared many times. This chain uses TRBV5-1 with TRBJ1-5, with D perhaps matching TRBD1 (5 bases). Germline V gives CDR1 SGHRS, CDR2 YFSETQ. This CDR3 contains 15 residues. With 3 bases removed from V and 0 bases from J, the gap between germline ends came to 10 bases. The CDR3 reads CASSSGGNSNQPQHF. The CDR3 DNA is TGCGCCAGCAGCTCCGGGGGGAATAGCAATCAGCCCCAGCATTTT.